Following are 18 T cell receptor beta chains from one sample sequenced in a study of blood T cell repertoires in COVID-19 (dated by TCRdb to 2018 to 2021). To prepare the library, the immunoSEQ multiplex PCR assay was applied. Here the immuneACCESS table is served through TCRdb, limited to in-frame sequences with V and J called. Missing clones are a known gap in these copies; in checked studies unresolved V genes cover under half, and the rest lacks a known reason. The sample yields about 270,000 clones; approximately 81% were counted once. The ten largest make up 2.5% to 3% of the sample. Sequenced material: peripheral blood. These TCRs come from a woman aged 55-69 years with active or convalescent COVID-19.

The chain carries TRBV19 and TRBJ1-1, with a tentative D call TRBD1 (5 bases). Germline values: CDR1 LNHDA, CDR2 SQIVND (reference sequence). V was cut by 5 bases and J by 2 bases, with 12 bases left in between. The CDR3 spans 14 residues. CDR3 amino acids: CASSGTGRNTEAFF. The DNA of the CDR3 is TGTGCCAGTAGTGGTACAGGCCGTAACACTGAAGCTTTCTTT. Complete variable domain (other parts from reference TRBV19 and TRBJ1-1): DGGITQSPKYLFRKEGQNVTLSCEQNLNHDAMYWYRQDPGQGLRLIYYSQIVNDFQKGDIAEGYSVSREKKESFPLTVTSAQKNPTAFYLCASSGTGRNTEAFFGQGTRLTVV.

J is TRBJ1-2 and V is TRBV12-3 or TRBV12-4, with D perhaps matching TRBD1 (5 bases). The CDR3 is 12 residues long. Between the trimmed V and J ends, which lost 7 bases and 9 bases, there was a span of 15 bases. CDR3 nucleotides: TGTGCCAGCACTACCGGGACTCTGAGCTACACCTTC. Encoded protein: CASTTGTLSYTF.

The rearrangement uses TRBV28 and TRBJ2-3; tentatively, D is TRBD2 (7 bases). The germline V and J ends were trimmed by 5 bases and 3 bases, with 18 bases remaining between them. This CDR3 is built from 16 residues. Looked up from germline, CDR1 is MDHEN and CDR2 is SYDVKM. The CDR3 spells CASSVGGAAGTDTQYF. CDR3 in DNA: TGTGCCAGCAGTGTAGGGGGGGCAGCCGGTACAGATACGCAGTATTTT.

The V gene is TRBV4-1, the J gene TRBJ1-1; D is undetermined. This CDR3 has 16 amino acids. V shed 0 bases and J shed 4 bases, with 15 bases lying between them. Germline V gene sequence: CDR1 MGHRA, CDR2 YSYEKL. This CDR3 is CASSQDREVLGTEAFF. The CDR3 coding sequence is TGCGCCAGCAGCCAAGACCGGGAGGTTTTGGGCACTGAAGCTTTCTTT.

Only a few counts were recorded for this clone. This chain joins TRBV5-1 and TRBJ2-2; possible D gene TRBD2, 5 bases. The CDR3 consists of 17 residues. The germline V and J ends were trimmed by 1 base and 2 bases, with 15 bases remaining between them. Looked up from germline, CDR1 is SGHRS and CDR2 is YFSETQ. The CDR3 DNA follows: TGCGCCAGCAGCTTGAACTTTGGGCTAGCCAACACCGGGGAGCTGTTTTTT. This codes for CASSLNFGLANTGELFF.

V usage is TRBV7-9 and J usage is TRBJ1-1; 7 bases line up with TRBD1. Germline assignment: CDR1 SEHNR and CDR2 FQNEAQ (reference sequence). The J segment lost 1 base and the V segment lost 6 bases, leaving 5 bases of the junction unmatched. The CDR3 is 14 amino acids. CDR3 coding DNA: TGTGCCAGCAGTTCAGGGGGTACGAACACTGAAGCTTTCTTT. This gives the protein CASSSGGTNTEAFF.

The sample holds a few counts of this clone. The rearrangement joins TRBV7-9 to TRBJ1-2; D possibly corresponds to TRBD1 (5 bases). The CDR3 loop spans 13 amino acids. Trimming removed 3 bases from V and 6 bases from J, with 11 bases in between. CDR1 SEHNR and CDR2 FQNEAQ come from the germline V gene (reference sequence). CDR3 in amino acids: CASSFAGSDGYTF. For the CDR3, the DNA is TGTGCCAGCAGCTTTGCAGGGTCAGATGGCTACACCTTC.

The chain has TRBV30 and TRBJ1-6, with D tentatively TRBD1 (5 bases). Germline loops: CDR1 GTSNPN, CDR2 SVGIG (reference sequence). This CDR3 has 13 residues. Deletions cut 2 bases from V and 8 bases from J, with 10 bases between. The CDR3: CAWSSGADSPLHF. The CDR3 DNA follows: TGTGCCTGGAGTTCTGGGGCGGATTCACCCCTCCACTTT.

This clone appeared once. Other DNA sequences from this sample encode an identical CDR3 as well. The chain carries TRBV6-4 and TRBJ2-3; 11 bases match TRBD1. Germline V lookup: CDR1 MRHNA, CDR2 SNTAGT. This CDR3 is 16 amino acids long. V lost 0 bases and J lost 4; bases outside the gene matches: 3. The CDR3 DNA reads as TGTGCCAGCAGTGACTCTGGGACAGGGGGTCCAGATACGCAGTATTTT. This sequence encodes CASSDSGTGGPDTQYF.

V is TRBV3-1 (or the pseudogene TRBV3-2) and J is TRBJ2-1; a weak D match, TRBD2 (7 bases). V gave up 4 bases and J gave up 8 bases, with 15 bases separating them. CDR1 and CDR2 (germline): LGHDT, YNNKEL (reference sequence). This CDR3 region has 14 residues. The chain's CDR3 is CASSRRGAMDEQFF. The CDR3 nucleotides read TGTGCCAGCAGCCGCCGGGGGGCGATGGATGAGCAGTTCTTC.

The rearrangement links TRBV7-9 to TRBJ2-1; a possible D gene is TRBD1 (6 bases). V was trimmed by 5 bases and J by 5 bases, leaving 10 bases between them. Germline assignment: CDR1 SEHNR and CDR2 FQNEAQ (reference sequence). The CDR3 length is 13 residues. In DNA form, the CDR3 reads TGTGCCAGCAGCCAGGACAGCCACAATGAGCAGTTCTTC. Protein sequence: CASSQDSHNEQFF.

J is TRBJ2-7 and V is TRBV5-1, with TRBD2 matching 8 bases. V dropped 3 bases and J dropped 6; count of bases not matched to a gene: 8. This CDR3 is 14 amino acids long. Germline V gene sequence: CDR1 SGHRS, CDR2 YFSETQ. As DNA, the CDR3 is TGCGCCAGCAGCTCCAGGCGGGGGGAAACCGAGCAGTACTTC. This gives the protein CASSSRRGETEQYF. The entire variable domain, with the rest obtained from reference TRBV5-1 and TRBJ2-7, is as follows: KAGVTQTPRYLIKTRGQQVTLSCSPISGHRSVSWYQQTPGQGLQFLFEYFSETQRNKGNFPGRFSGRQFSNSRSEMNVSTLELGDSALYLCASSSRRGETEQYFGPGTRLTVT.

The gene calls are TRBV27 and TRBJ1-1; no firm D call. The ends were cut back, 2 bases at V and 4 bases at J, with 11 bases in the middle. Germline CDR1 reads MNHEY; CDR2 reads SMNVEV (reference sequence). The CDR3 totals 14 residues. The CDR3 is CASSLAGRTTEAFF. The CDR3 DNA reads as TGTGCCAGCAGTTTAGCGGGTAGGACCACTGAAGCTTTCTTT.

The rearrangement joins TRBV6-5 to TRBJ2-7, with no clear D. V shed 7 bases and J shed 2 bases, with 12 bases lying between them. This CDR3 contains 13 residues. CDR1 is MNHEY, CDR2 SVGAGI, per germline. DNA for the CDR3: TGTGCCAGCACCAGGTCCCAGACCTACGAGCAGTACTTC. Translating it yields CASTRSQTYEQYF.

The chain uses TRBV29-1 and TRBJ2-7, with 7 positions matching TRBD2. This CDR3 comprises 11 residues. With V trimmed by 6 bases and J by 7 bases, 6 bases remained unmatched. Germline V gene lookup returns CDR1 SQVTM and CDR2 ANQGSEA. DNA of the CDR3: TGCAGCGTCCCCTGGGGGGGGGAGCAGTACTTC. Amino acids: CSVPWGGEQYF.

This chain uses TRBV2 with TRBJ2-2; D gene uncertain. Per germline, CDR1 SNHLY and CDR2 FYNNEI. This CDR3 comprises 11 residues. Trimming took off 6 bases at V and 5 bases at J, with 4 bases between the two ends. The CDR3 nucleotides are TGTGCCAGCAGCGGGACCGGGGAGCTGTTTTTT. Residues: CASSGTGELFF.

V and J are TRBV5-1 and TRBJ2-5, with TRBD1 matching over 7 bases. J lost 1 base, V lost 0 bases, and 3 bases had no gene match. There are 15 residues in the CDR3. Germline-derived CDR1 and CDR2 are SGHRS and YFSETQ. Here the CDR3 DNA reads TGCGCCAGCAGCTTGGAGGGACAGATCCAAGAGACCCAGTACTTC. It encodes CASSLEGQIQETQYF.

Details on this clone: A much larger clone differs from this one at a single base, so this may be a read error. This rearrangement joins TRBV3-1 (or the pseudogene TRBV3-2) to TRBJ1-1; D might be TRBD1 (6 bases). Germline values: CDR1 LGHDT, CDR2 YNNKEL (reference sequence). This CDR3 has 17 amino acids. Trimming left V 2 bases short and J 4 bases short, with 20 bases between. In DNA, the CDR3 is TGTGCCAGCAGCCAAAAGCTCAGGGGAACTTGGGGCACTGAAGCTTTCTTT. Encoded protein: CASSQKLRGTWGTEAFF.